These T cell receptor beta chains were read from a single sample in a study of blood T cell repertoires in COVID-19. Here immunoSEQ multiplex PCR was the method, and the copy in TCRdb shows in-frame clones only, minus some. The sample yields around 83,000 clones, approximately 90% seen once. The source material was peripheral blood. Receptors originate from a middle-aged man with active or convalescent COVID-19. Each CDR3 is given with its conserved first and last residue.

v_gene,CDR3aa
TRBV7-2,CASRYTTGAPRAEQFF
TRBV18,CASSPDRGMNTEAFF
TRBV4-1,CASSQASTDTQYF
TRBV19,CASSNGGAGDTQYF
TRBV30,CASRGGLDEKLFF
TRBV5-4,CASGQKRGPSYEQYF
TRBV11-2,CASSRQGLIDEKLFF
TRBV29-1,CSVAVQGNSPLHF
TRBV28,CASSLLQGNTGELFF
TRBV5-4,CASSLGPGRYEQYF
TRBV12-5,CASRGGEEKLFF
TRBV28,CASSFSGGRETQYF
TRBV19,CASQGQGDISPQHF
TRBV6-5,CASRWDREETQYF
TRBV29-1,CSATGTGSVRAQHF
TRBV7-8,CASSLADNLGEQYF
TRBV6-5,CASRVNIYEQYF
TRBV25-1,CASSDGGYNSPLHF
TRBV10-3,CAISERTGGYEQYF
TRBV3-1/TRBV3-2,CASSQSEGGTNSPLHF
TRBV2,CASRARSSQETQYF
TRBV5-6,CASTPRPLEIHEQFF
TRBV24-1,CATHSLPGQETQYF
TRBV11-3,CASSPQGGYEQYF
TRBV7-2,CASSLVSQGTYEQYF
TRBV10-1,CASAGGIGAGQETQYF
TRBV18,CASSPSISGSGGAYEQYF
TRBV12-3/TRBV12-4,CASSSSEEDTQYF
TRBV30,CAWSQGSGYEQYF
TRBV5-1,CASSLAGLAGVGETQYF
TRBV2,CASSESGTGIYEQYF
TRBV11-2,CASSLEGTSGVAEQFF
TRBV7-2,CASSLDSRANEQFF
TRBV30,CAWSVQGAGCGYTF